Listed here are 20 T cell receptor beta chains from one sample, sequenced in a study of blood T cell repertoires in COVID-19. Data came from immunoSEQ multiplex PCR; TCRdb stores just in-frame clones and leaves some out. The table includes roughly 350,000 clones, more than 70% detected once. The specimen was peripheral blood. These receptors all stem from a woman in her 30s with COVID-19, enrolled during active disease.

The V call is TRBV5-1, the J call TRBJ2-5; weak D call: TRBD2 (6 bases). Deletions cut 2 bases from V and 2 bases from J, with 13 bases between. CDR3 length: 15 amino acids. Germline lookup yields CDR1 SGHRS and CDR2 YFSETQ. The CDR3 sequence: CASSFRRGRQETQYF. The CDR3 DNA reads TGCGCCAGCAGCTTCAGGAGGGGCCGGCAAGAGACCCAGTACTTC.

This chain joins TRBV3-1 (or the pseudogene TRBV3-2) and TRBJ2-3; D perhaps matches TRBD2 (5 bases). V was shortened by 8 bases and J by 2 bases, with 17 bases between the two germline ends. Germline V gene sequence: CDR1 LGHDT, CDR2 YNNKEL (reference sequence). The CDR3 covers 15 residues. CDR3 region: CASAGKYSNTDTQYF. The CDR3 bases are TGTGCCAGCGCCGGGAAGTATTCTAACACAGATACGCAGTATTTT.

This chain connects TRBV28 to TRBJ1-5; D is unclear. Germline V CDR1 and CDR2: MDHEN, SYDVKM. The CDR3 runs to 15 residues. Trimming stripped 2 bases from V and 4 bases from J, with 12 bases between. CDR3 DNA sequence: TGTGCCAGCAGTTTAGGGTCGGGAGGGAATCAGCCCCAGCATTTT. Residues: CASSLGSGGNQPQHF.

This chain joins TRBV19 and TRBJ2-2; 7 positions agree with TRBD2. The CDR3 totals 15 residues. Germline V gene sequence: CDR1 LNHDA, CDR2 SQIVND (reference sequence). V shed 6 bases, J shed 3 bases, and the junction held 7 bases outside the gene matches. CDR3 in DNA: TGTGCCAGTAGGAAGCTAGCGGAATACACCGGGGAGCTGTTTTTT. As protein: CASRKLAEYTGELFF.

The chain recombines TRBV11-2 with TRBJ2-5, with 12 bases aligning to TRBD1. Germline loops: CDR1 SGHAT, CDR2 FQNNGV. This CDR3 is 17 amino acids long. Trimming cost V 5 bases and J 5 bases; bases outside gene matches: 12. The CDR3 sequence is CASSAPSGTGGGETQYF. CDR3 DNA sequence: TGTGCCAGCAGCGCCCCCTCCGGGACAGGGGGCGGCGAGACCCAGTACTTC.

This clone occurred once. This chain uses TRBV7-3 with TRBJ1-3; 9 bases match TRBD1. Germline V gives CDR1 SGHTA, CDR2 FQGTGA. The CDR3 extends over 18 amino acids. The V and J ends lost 4 bases and 0 bases, in that order; junction bases with no gene match: 10. In DNA form, the CDR3 reads TGTGCCAGCAGCTACACCACAGGGGGCTCGTGCTCTGGAAACACCATATATTTT. Translated, it gives CASSYTTGGSCSGNTIYF.

This clone showed up just once. The rearrangement uses TRBV12-3 or TRBV12-4 and TRBJ1-5, with D unresolved. V lost 8 bases to trimming and J lost 6 bases, with 14 bases between them. This CDR3 has 13 amino acids. The CDR3 bases are TGTGCCAGCGGAAAAGGTACGGGTCAGCCCCAGCATTTT. Protein product: CASGKGTGQPQHF.

The chain has TRBV9 and TRBJ2-1, with 9 bases aligning to TRBD2. The V gene end was trimmed by 4 bases and the J gene end by 4 bases; junction bases not matched to a gene: 12. The CDR3 runs to 17 residues. Looked up from germline, CDR1 is SGDLS and CDR2 is YYNGEE. The DNA for the CDR3 is TGTGCCAGCAGCCTTTTCAGCGGCGGGAGGGATTACAATGAGCAGTTCTTC. Translation: CASSLFSGGRDYNEQFF. Combining the CDR3 with reference TRBV9 and TRBJ2-1 gives the whole variable domain DSGVTQTPKHLITATGQRVTLRCSPRSGDLSVYWYQQSLDQGLQFLIQYYNGEERAKGNILERFSAQQFPDLHSELNLSSLELGDSALYFCASSLFSGGRDYNEQFFGPGTRLTVL.

J is TRBJ1-4 and V is TRBV19; perhaps TRBD1 as D (5 bases). The CDR3 runs 14 residues. CDR1 is LNHDA and CDR2 is SQIVND in the germline V gene (reference sequence). Trimming took 5 bases from V and 0 from J, leaving 7 bases between them. CDR3 sequence (DNA): TGTGCCAGTAGTGACAGCGCAACTAATGAAAAACTGTTTTTT. Translation: CASSDSATNEKLFF.

The sample holds a few counts of this clone. The rearrangement joins TRBV9 to TRBJ1-1; no definite D call. V was cut by 1 base and J by 1 base, with 5 bases left in between. The CDR3 loop spans 13 amino acids. Germline CDR1 and CDR2: SGDLS and YYNGEE. For the CDR3, the DNA is TGTGCCAGCAGCGTACCGGGGAACACTGAAGCTTTCTTT. This translates into CASSVPGNTEAFF.

This clone was seen a handful of times. The rearrangement links TRBV7-2 to TRBJ1-5, with D possibly matching TRBD1 (5 bases). The CDR3 length is 14 residues. Germline CDR1 is SGHTA and CDR2 is FQGNSA. Trimming shortened V by 3 bases and J by 7 bases, and 13 bases separated the two germline ends. The CDR3 here is CASSFSPTGQPQHF. The CDR3 coding sequence is TGTGCCAGCAGCTTTAGTCCAACAGGCCAGCCCCAGCATTTT.

The chain employs TRBV5-1 and TRBJ2-3, with TRBD2 matching 8 bases. The CDR3 has 19 amino acids. J was trimmed by 0 bases and V by 3 bases; bases with no gene match: 15. Per the germline V gene, CDR1 is SGHRS and CDR2 is YFSETQ. The CDR3 region is CASSYESGSAILSTDTQYF. The CDR3 DNA reads as TGCGCCAGCAGCTATGAGAGCGGGAGCGCTATCCTGAGCACAGATACGCAGTATTTT. The complete variable domain, with remaining parts taken from reference TRBV5-1 and TRBJ2-3, reads KAGVTQTPRYLIKTRGQQVTLSCSPISGHRSVSWYQQTPGQGLQFLFEYFSETQRNKGNFPGRFSGRQFSNSRSEMNVSTLELGDSALYLCASSYESGSAILSTDTQYFGPGTRLTVL.

This chain joins TRBV9 and TRBJ2-5; D remains unclear. Per the germline V gene, CDR1 is SGDLS and CDR2 is YYNGEE. V gave up 4 bases and J gave up 1 base, with 8 bases separating them. The CDR3 length is 13 residues. CDR3 sequence reads: CASSPLPQETQYF. CDR3 DNA: TGTGCCAGCAGCCCACTTCCCCAAGAGACCCAGTACTTC.

The chain couples TRBV4-1 to TRBJ2-7; weak D call: TRBD2 (6 bases). The CDR3 contains 14 residues. The ends were cut back, 1 base at V and 6 bases at J, with 13 bases in the middle. Germline-derived CDR1 and CDR2 are MGHRA and YSYEKL. CDR3 residues: CASSQVTGAREQYF. CDR3 coding DNA: TGCGCCAGCAGCCAAGTAACGGGAGCACGCGAGCAGTACTTC.

The rearrangement links TRBV2 to TRBJ2-3; 14 bases map to TRBD2. Germline V gene lookup returns CDR1 SNHLY and CDR2 FYNNEI. Trimming removed 5 bases from V and 1 base from J; junction bases left unmatched: 8. The CDR3 has 18 amino acids. The CDR3 DNA is TGTGCCAGCAGTAAGGGACTAGCGGGGGTTATCGGCACAGATACGCAGTATTTT. It specifies CASSKGLAGVIGTDTQYF.

The genes are TRBV6-5 and TRBJ2-2; possible D gene TRBD2, 5 bases. V shed 0 bases and J shed 5 bases, with 7 bases lying between them. The CDR3 has 14 residues. Germline V gene lookup returns CDR1 MNHEY and CDR2 SVGAGI. The CDR3 DNA follows: TGTGCCAGCAGTTACTCCGGGAAAACCGGGGAGCTGTTTTTT. The encoded protein is CASSYSGKTGELFF.

The V gene is TRBV20-1, the J gene TRBJ1-1; D not certain. Trimming took 3 bases from V and 1 from J, leaving 9 bases between them. The CDR3 has 13 residues. Germline CDR1 and CDR2: DFQATT and SNEGSKA (reference sequence). The CDR3 nucleotides read TGCAGTGCTAGTCAGACTAGGAACACTGAAGCTTTCTTT. Translation: CSASQTRNTEAFF.

A single count supports this clone. The chain recombines TRBV5-1 with TRBJ2-5; weak D call: TRBD2 (5 bases). Trimming took off 4 bases at V and 4 bases at J, with 14 bases between the two ends. CDR3 length equals 14 residues. Germline lookup yields CDR1 SGHRS and CDR2 YFSETQ. CDR3 sequence reads: CASSGLADSETQYF. For the CDR3, the DNA is TGCGCCAGCAGCGGCCTAGCAGATTCAGAGACCCAGTACTTC.

The rearrangement joins TRBV6-2 or TRBV6-3 to TRBJ2-1, with 10 nucleotides matching TRBD1. J gave up 14 bases and V 7 bases, and 11 bases lay outside the gene matches. CDR3 length equals 13 residues. Germline values: CDR1 MNHEY, CDR2 SVGEGT. The CDR3 loop is CASTPWTGQGKFF. For the CDR3, the DNA is TGTGCCAGCACCCCTTGGACGGGACAGGGGAAGTTCTTC.

This clone is a singleton in its sample. V and J are TRBV10-3 and TRBJ2-3; weak D call: TRBD2 (5 bases). Germline V gene sequence: CDR1 ENHRY, CDR2 SYGVKD. The CDR3 is 14 residues long. With 8 bases removed from V and 4 bases from J, the gap between germline ends came to 16 bases. This CDR3 reads CAISFGGVADTQYF. As DNA, the CDR3 is TGTGCCATCTCATTCGGAGGAGTGGCAGATACGCAGTATTTT.